This TCR beta chain was sequenced for a study of glioma-infiltrating T cells listed by TCRdb under 2016. For the study in its entirety: Glioma tissue, non-neoplastic brain tissue and matched peripheral blood mononuclear cells were used as sources from which TCR alpha- and beta-chain repertoires were sequenced. Three low-grade glioma patients, roughly eight primary glioblastoma patients, and three non-glioma patients who contributed non-neoplastic brain tissue made up the paired cohort. To gauge divergence between tissue and blood T-cell populations, every tissue-infiltrating repertoire was compared against the peripheral blood repertoire from the same patient.

CDR1 DFQATT and CDR2 SNEGSKA are derived from the germline V gene (reference sequence). The junction shows trimming of 6 bases on V and 7 bases on J, plus 15 bases between the germline ends. Counted from cysteine to phenylalanine, this CDR3 has 12 amino acids. Left in the record is the CDR3 DNA by itself, 36 bases read in frame from the first base. The iRepertoire nested amplicon-rescue multiplex PCR (arm-PCR) platform was used to amplify TCR alpha and beta CDR3 regions from RNA. One-step reverse transcription and amplification used roughly 95-450 ng of tissue mRNA or PBMC total RNA as input. Following bead purification, Illumina adapters were added by a secondary multiplex PCR, and the libraries were gel-purified between 200 and 400 bp. Demultiplexing relied on internal 6-nucleotide barcodes carried by the libraries. The libraries were sequenced on an Illumina MiSeq using 2x220 or 2x250 nucleotide paired-end reads. As for the original processing: Paired reads were merged using FLASH 1.2.11 and were aligned to the GRCh37 human genome using BWA-MEM, after which TRA and TRB reads were extracted. For V and J assignment, an IMGT-derived reference of cassette sequences and CDR3 motifs that included pseudogenes was used. Reads were translated in three frames, and productive CDR3s were defined as those with a C...FGXG motif and no stop codons. Unique combinations of V-J cassette pair and CDR3 amino acid sequence were defined as clonotypes. Filtering of reads was based on Hamming distance, with the threshold set by the sequence error rate of each sample in mapped regions. TCRdb took the public reads, trimmed them with fastp at Q25, ran MiXCR for clone calling and kept in-frame beta chains. For every CDR3 protein sequence, its rows merge into one entry that carries the most common genes and DNA. TCRdb assigned the V and J calls; the authors' analysis was not used. Present in this sample are tens of thousands of distinct CDR3 sequences, approximately 22% of which were seen just once. About 6.6% of the sample is in the top ten clones.

This clonotype was observed many times. The specificity of this receptor is unknown. There are no base qualities to consult, and no much larger clone falls within one base. General findings and caveats noted by the study authors: VJ-independent divergence between tissue and blood was lower than expected in non-neoplastic patients but higher than expected in all gliomas, particularly low-grade gliomas. Tissue and blood shared very few CDR3 sequences, a result attributed to high CDR3 diversity and limited sampling. The group comparisons were based on small numbers of patients: three non-neoplastic, three low-grade glioma and fewer than ten glioblastoma patients.

The sequence links TRBV20-1 to TRBJ1-2; too little of a D gene remains to name it. The sequencing input was glioma tissue, nonneoplastic brain tissue, or PBMCs (not recorded which). The source of this sequence is a human donor with low-grade glioma or glioblastoma, undergoing nonglioma brain surgery, or in good health (not recorded which). The DNA sequence is as follows: TGCAGTGCGGGAGGTAGTGGGGTTGGCTACACCTTC. Its protein is CSAGGSGVGYTF.